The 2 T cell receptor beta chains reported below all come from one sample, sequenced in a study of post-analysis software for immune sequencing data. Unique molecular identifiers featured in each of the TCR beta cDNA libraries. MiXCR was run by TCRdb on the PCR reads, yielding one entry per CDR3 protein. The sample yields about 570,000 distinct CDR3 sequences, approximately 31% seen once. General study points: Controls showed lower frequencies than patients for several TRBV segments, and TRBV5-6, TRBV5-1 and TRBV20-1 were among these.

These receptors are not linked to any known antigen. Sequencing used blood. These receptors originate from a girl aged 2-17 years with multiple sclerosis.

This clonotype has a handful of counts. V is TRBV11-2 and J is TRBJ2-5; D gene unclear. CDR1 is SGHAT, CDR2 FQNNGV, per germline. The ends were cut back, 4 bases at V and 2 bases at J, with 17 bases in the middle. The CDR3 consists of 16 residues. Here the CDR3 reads CASSSKIRDKQETQYF. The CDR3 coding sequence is TGTGCCAGCAGCTCCAAGATTCGAGACAAACAAGAGACCCAGTACTTC. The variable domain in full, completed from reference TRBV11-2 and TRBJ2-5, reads EAGVAQSPRYKIIEKRQSVAFWCNPISGHATLYWYQQILGQGPKLLIQFQNNGVVDDSQLPKDRFSAERLKGVDSTLKIQPAKLEDSAVYLCASSSKIRDKQETQYFGPGTRLLVL.

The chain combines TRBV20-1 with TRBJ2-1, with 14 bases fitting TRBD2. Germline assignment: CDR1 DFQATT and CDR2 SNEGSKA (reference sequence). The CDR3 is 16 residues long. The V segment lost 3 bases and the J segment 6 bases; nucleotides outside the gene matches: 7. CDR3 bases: TGCAGTGCTAGGAGCCCGACTAGCGGGGGGGCCAATGAGCAGTTCTTC. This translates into CSARSPTSGGANEQFF.